This T cell receptor beta chain was identified in a study of identical twins. The CDR3 spans 14 residues. Germline assignment: CDR1 DFQATT and CDR2 SNEGSKA (reference sequence). V lost 1 base and J lost 8, with 16 bases in between. In TCRdb, the 5' RACE reads were re-called with MiXCR into one record per CDR3 protein. In the table there are about 240,000 distinct CDR3 sequences, 10% to 15% of which are singletons. The table lists this clonotype with a few counts. These sequences were also reported in another study, on yellow fever vaccine responses in identical twins.

The gene calls are TRBV20-1 and TRBJ2-3, with D tentatively TRBD2 (6 bases). The sequence was obtained from a woman younger than 30 in good health. Sequencing input: memory (CD45RO+) T cells sorted from blood. CDR3: CSARANIVGGTQYF. DNA of the CDR3: TGCAGTGCTAGAGCCAACATCGTGGGGGGTACGCAGTATTTT.